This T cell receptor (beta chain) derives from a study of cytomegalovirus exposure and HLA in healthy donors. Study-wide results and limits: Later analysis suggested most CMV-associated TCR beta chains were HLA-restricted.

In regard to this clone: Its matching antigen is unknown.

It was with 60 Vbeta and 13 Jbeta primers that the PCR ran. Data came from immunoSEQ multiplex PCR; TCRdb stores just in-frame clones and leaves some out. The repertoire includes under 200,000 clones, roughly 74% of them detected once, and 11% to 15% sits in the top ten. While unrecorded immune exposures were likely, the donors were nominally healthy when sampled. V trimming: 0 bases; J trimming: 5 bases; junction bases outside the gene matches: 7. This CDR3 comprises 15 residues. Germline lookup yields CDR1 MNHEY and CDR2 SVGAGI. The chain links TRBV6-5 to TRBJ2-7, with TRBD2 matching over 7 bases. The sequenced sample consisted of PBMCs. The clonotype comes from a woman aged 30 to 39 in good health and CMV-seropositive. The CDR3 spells CASSYSTGGSDEQYF. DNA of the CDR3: TGTGCCAGCAGTTACTCTACCGGGGGGTCTGACGAGCAGTACTTC.